This is a list of T cell receptor beta chains from one sample in a study of cytomegalovirus exposure and HLA in healthy donors. Profiled with immunoSEQ multiplex PCR; TCRdb holds only in-frame clones, not every one. The table shows over 95,000 clones, with 74% occurring only once. Sequencing input: PBMCs. The receptors come from a woman aged 35 to 49 in good health and CMV-seropositive. Each CDR3 is given with its conserved first and last residue. A D gene is named only where the DNA matches it firmly. Size values are once, few and many counts, or a class for expanded clones, and some rows have none.

j_call: TRBJ1-1; clone_size: .; d_call: TRBD1; v_call: TRBV29-1; cdr3_nt: TGCAGCGTTGAAGATCTCCATACAGGGGAGTATAACACTGAAGCTTTCTTT; cdr3_aa: CSVEDLHTGEYNTEAFF
j_call: TRBJ2-1; clone_size: .; d_call: TRBD2; v_call: TRBV2; cdr3_nt: TGTGCCAGCAGTATTAGGACTAGCGGGAGTCGTAATGAGCAGTTCTTC; cdr3_aa: CASSIRTSGSRNEQFF
j_call: TRBJ2-7; clone_size: .; d_call: TRBD2; v_call: TRBV7-2; cdr3_nt: TGTGCCAGCAGCTTAGGGCTAGCGGGGGGGGGCTACGAGCAGTACTTC; cdr3_aa: CASSLGLAGGGYEQYF
j_call: TRBJ2-1; clone_size: few; d_call: TRBD2; v_call: TRBV18; cdr3_nt: TGTGCCAGCTCACGTCCGGGACTAGCGGGAGATGAGCAGTTCTTC; cdr3_aa: CASSRPGLAGDEQFF
j_call: TRBJ2-6; clone_size: .; d_call: .; v_call: TRBV2; cdr3_nt: TGTGCCAGCAGTGACCCACAGGTCCGCCGGGCCAACGTCCTGACTTTC; cdr3_aa: CASSDPQVRRANVLTF
j_call: TRBJ2-1; clone_size: .; d_call: TRBD2; v_call: TRBV2; cdr3_nt: TGTGCCAGCAGTACGGCTAGCGGGGGGGCCGGGTTATCCTACAATGAGCAGTTCTTC; cdr3_aa: CASSTASGGAGLSYNEQFF
j_call: TRBJ2-1; clone_size: .; d_call: .; v_call: TRBV4-2; cdr3_nt: TGTGCCAGCAGCCAAGAGGCGTTAGCGCCAAATGAGCAGTTCTTC; cdr3_aa: CASSQEALAPNEQFF
j_call: TRBJ2-7; clone_size: .; d_call: .; v_call: TRBV21-1; cdr3_nt: TGTGCCAGCAGCAAAGTTGCTAGCGGGAGAGATGAGCAGTACTTC; cdr3_aa: CASSKVASGRDEQYF
j_call: TRBJ2-5; clone_size: .; d_call: .; v_call: TRBV5-1; cdr3_nt: TGCGCCAGCAGCACCTCCGGGACAACTCAAGAGACCCAGTACTTC; cdr3_aa: CASSTSGTTQETQYF
j_call: TRBJ2-1; clone_size: .; d_call: .; v_call: TRBV7-9; cdr3_nt: TGTGCCAGCAGCCTACAGGAAGGTGAGCAGTTCTTC; cdr3_aa: CASSLQEGEQFF
j_call: TRBJ1-2; clone_size: once; d_call: TRBD1; v_call: TRBV5-5; cdr3_nt: TGTGCCAGCAGCCGGGGACAGGGGGCGCAAGCTCGTGGCTACACCTTC; cdr3_aa: CASSRGQGAQARGYTF
j_call: TRBJ2-1; clone_size: .; d_call: TRBD1; v_call: TRBV11-2; cdr3_nt: TGTGCCAGCAGTCGGGACAGTATAACTGAGCAGTTCTTC; cdr3_aa: CASSRDSITEQFF
j_call: TRBJ2-5; clone_size: .; d_call: TRBD2; v_call: TRBV14; cdr3_nt: TGTGCCAGCAGCCAAGATGAGGTAGCGGGAGGTCTAGAGACCCAGTACTTC; cdr3_aa: CASSQDEVAGGLETQYF
j_call: TRBJ2-1; clone_size: .; d_call: TRBD2; v_call: TRBV7-9; cdr3_nt: TGTTCCAGCAGCTTAGCGTCGCTAGCGGAAATGCAGTTCTTC; cdr3_aa: CSSSLASLAEMQFF
j_call: TRBJ1-4; clone_size: .; d_call: .; v_call: TRBV5-1; cdr3_nt: TGCGCCAGCAGCTTACAGACAACTAATGAAAAACTGTTTTTT; cdr3_aa: CASSLQTTNEKLFF
j_call: TRBJ2-7; clone_size: .; d_call: TRBD2; v_call: TRBV2; cdr3_nt: TGTGCCAGCTCGAGACTAGCTTACGAGCAGTACTTC; cdr3_aa: CASSRLAYEQYF
j_call: TRBJ1-1; clone_size: .; d_call: .; v_call: TRBV19; cdr3_nt: TGTGCCAGTAGACAGGGTTTCACTGAAGCTTTCTTT; cdr3_aa: CASRQGFTEAFF
j_call: TRBJ2-1; clone_size: .; d_call: TRBD1; v_call: TRBV2; cdr3_nt: TGTGCCAGCAGTCTACTAGGACAGGGATACAATGAGCAGTTCTTC; cdr3_aa: CASSLLGQGYNEQFF
j_call: TRBJ2-7; clone_size: few; d_call: TRBD2; v_call: TRBV5-4; cdr3_nt: TGTGCCAGCAGCTCCAGGATTAGCGGGGCACATACCTACGAGCAGTACTTC; cdr3_aa: CASSSRISGAHTYEQYF
j_call: TRBJ1-1; clone_size: .; d_call: TRBD1; v_call: TRBV5-1; cdr3_nt: TGCGCCAGCAGCTTGGGACAGGGGGGCGCTTTCTTT; cdr3_aa: CASSLGQGGAFF
j_call: TRBJ2-7; clone_size: .; d_call: .; v_call: TRBV6-1; cdr3_nt: TGTGCCAGCAGTGAAGGTACAGCCTTGCCCTACGAGCAGTACTTC; cdr3_aa: CASSEGTALPYEQYF
j_call: TRBJ1-1; clone_size: .; d_call: .; v_call: TRBV7-8; cdr3_nt: TGTGCCAGCAGCATAATGGGAGTAAACACTGAAGCTTTCTTT; cdr3_aa: CASSIMGVNTEAFF
j_call: TRBJ2-7; clone_size: .; d_call: .; v_call: TRBV30; cdr3_nt: TGTGCCTGGAGTGTACTTGGGGTCGACTACGAGCAGTACTTC; cdr3_aa: CAWSVLGVDYEQYF
j_call: TRBJ2-5; clone_size: .; d_call: .; v_call: TRBV5-1; cdr3_nt: TGCGCCAGCAGCCAACAGGGGACTAGGTCGGGAGAGACCCAGTACTTC; cdr3_aa: CASSQQGTRSGETQYF
j_call: TRBJ1-1; clone_size: .; d_call: TRBD1; v_call: TRBV7-6; cdr3_nt: TGTGCCAGCAGCTTACAGGGACAGTCCTTTGAAGCTTTCTTT; cdr3_aa: CASSLQGQSFEAFF
j_call: TRBJ2-1; clone_size: once; d_call: .; v_call: TRBV21-1; cdr3_nt: TGTGCCAGCAGCAAAACGGGTAGCGGGAGTTACAATGAGCAGTTCTTC; cdr3_aa: CASSKTGSGSYNEQFF
j_call: TRBJ2-1; clone_size: .; d_call: TRBD2; v_call: TRBV6-1; cdr3_nt: TGTGCCAGCACCCGGGAGGGCGTTTACAATGAGCAGTTCTTC; cdr3_aa: CASTREGVYNEQFF
j_call: TRBJ2-2; clone_size: few; d_call: TRBD2; v_call: TRBV9; cdr3_nt: TGTGCCAGCGGGGGGGGACTCGCGAACACCGGGGAGCTGTTTTTT; cdr3_aa: CASGGGLANTGELFF